What follows are 10 T cell receptor beta chains derived from one specimen sequenced in a study of graft-versus-host responses after intestinal transplantation. Assay: immunoSEQ multiplex PCR; the TCRdb copy retains only in-frame clones and omits some. The table records some 140,000 clones, roughly nine tenths of them present only once. The antigens for these receptors are not known. The material was unstimulated CD4+ T cells sorted from spleen or lymph node cells, obtained before intestinal transplant. These receptors were taken from a human donor who received an intestinal transplant.

The rearrangement joins TRBV5-1 to TRBJ2-5; weak D call: TRBD2 (5 bases). Germline V gene data show CDR1 as SGHRS and CDR2 as YFSETQ. CDR3 size: 16 residues. The V end was cut by 1 base, the J end by 4 bases, with 17 bases between. The CDR3 reads CASSLTAAGLAETQYF. CDR3 nucleotides: TGCGCCAGCAGCTTGACGGCGGCAGGCCTAGCAGAGACCCAGTACTTC. The full variable domain, in which reference TRBV5-1 and TRBJ2-5 provide the parts outside the CDR3, is KAGVTQTPRYLIKTRGQQVTLSCSPISGHRSVSWYQQTPGQGLQFLFEYFSETQRNKGNFPGRFSGRQFSNSRSEMNVSTLELGDSALYLCASSLTAAGLAETQYFGPGTRLLVL.

This chain connects TRBV19 to TRBJ2-6; D gene uncertain. The V gene's germline CDR1 is LNHDA and CDR2 SQIVND (reference sequence). CDR3 length: 13 residues. The ends were cut back, 5 bases at V and 2 bases at J, with 4 bases in the middle. CDR3 loop: CASSLAGANVLTF. The CDR3 region has the DNA TGTGCCAGTAGTCTGGCTGGGGCCAACGTCCTGACTTTC.

The rearrangement links TRBV5-4 to TRBJ1-2; D perhaps matches TRBD1 (5 bases). CDR1 and CDR2 (germline): SGHNT, YYREEE (reference sequence). This CDR3 is built from 14 residues. The germline V and J ends were trimmed by 5 bases and 4 bases, with 15 bases remaining between them. As DNA, the CDR3 is TGTGCCAGCAGAGGCGGACAAAGGGGCTATGGCTACACCTTC. This encodes CASRGGQRGYGYTF.

The rearrangement joins TRBV6-5 to TRBJ1-2; 7 bases line up with TRBD1. CDR1 and CDR2 from the germline V gene are MNHEY and SVGAGI. Unmatched junction bases numbered 3, after V lost 5 bases and J lost 0 bases. The CDR3 consists of 14 residues. The CDR3 nucleotides read TGTGCCAGCAGTAGGGACAGTCCTAACTATGGCTACACCTTC. Its translation is CASSRDSPNYGYTF.

V and J are TRBV11-3 and TRBJ1-1; no definite D call. This CDR3 region has 13 residues. Germline values: CDR1 SGHNT, CDR2 YENEEA. Between the trimmed V and J ends, which lost 0 bases and 5 bases, there was a span of 7 bases. CDR3 nucleotide sequence: TGTGCCAGCAGCTTAGATGGGTCAACTGAAGCTTTCTTT. Translated: CASSLDGSTEAFF. Variable domain in full (rest from reference TRBV11-3 and TRBJ1-1): EAGVVQSPRYKIIEKKQPVAFWCNPISGHNTLYWYLQNLGQGPELLIRYENEEAVDDSQLPKDRFSAERLKGVDSTLKIQPAELGDSAVYLCASSLDGSTEAFFGQGTRLTVV.

CDR3 sequence: CASSQETETQYF. CDR3 nucleotide sequence: TGTGCCAGCAGCCAAGAAACGGAGACCCAGTACTTC. The chain employs TRBV14 and TRBJ2-5; D is unresolved. This CDR3 has 12 residues. V was trimmed by 0 bases and J by 5 bases, leaving 4 bases between them. CDR1 is SGHDN and CDR2 is FVKESK in the germline V gene. The whole variable domain, remainder taken from reference TRBV14 and TRBJ2-5, is EAGVTQFPSHSVIEKGQTVTLRCDPISGHDNLYWYRRVMGKEIKFLLHFVKESKQDESGMPNNRFLAERTGGTYSTLKVQPAELEDSGVYFCASSQETETQYFGPGTRLLVL.

This sequence joins TRBV5-4 and TRBJ2-2; 8 bases are a match to TRBD2. CDR3 length: 15 amino acids. The V segment lost 2 bases and the J segment 7 bases; nucleotides outside the gene matches: 7. Per the germline V gene, CDR1 is SGHNT and CDR2 is YYREEE (reference sequence). The CDR3 here is CASSLPGRGGGELFF. The DNA of the CDR3 is TGTGCCAGCAGCTTACCTGGTCGGGGGGGCGGGGAGCTGTTTTTT.

V usage is TRBV6-1 and J usage is TRBJ2-3, with a weak D call TRBD2 (5 bases). V lost 6 bases and J lost 5, with 15 bases in between. This CDR3 region has 14 residues. Per the germline V gene, CDR1 is MNHNS and CDR2 is SASEGT. CDR3 amino acids: CASRGNDYLDTQYF. The DNA for the CDR3 is TGTGCCAGCAGGGGGAACGACTACCTAGATACGCAGTATTTT.

The chain recombines TRBV9 with TRBJ2-1; 13 bases map to TRBD2. This CDR3 is built from 16 residues. CDR1 and CDR2 from the germline V gene are SGDLS and YYNGEE. V was clipped by 5 bases and J by 8 bases; unmatched bases: 10. The CDR3 region has the DNA TGTGCCAGCAGTGGACTAGCGGGGGTTAAAGGGCATGAGCAGTTCTTC. This gives the protein CASSGLAGVKGHEQFF. Combining the CDR3 with reference TRBV9 and TRBJ2-1 gives the whole variable domain DSGVTQTPKHLITATGQRVTLRCSPRSGDLSVYWYQQSLDQGLQFLIQYYNGEERAKGNILERFSAQQFPDLHSELNLSSLELGDSALYFCASSGLAGVKGHEQFFGPGTRLTVL.

The chain recombines TRBV7-9 with TRBJ2-2; perhaps D is TRBD1 or TRBD2 (5 bases each). V lost 1 base, J lost 4 bases, and 13 bases lay in between. Germline V gene lookup returns CDR1 SEHNR and CDR2 FQNEAQ (reference sequence). The CDR3 contains 16 residues. CDR3 bases: TGTGCCAGCAGCTTAGGACAGATGGAGGCCACCGGGGAGCTGTTTTTT. Translating it yields CASSLGQMEATGELFF.